This entry describes one T cell receptor (beta chain). The antigen remains unidentified. Germline CDR1 MNHEY, CDR2 SVGAGI. V was pared by 2 bases and J by 6 bases, with 16 bases between. The CDR3 is 15 residues long. The PCR ran on 60 Vbeta and 13 Jbeta primers. Using immunoSEQ multiplex PCR, the repertoire was profiled, and TCRdb retains in-frame clones only, with some absent. The sample holds about 170,000 clones, about two thirds seen once. This entry belongs to a study of cytomegalovirus exposure and HLA in healthy donors. Study-level results: In a later analysis, TCR beta V- and J-gene trimming was associated with a missense DCLRE1C variant.

The sequencing input was PBMCs. The sequence was obtained from a human donor in good health. This chain connects TRBV6-5 to TRBJ1-2; the D is unclear. CDR3 sequence: CASSYGEGQVHGYTF. The DNA of the CDR3 is TGTGCCAGCAGTTACGGAGAGGGTCAAGTCCATGGCTACACCTTC.